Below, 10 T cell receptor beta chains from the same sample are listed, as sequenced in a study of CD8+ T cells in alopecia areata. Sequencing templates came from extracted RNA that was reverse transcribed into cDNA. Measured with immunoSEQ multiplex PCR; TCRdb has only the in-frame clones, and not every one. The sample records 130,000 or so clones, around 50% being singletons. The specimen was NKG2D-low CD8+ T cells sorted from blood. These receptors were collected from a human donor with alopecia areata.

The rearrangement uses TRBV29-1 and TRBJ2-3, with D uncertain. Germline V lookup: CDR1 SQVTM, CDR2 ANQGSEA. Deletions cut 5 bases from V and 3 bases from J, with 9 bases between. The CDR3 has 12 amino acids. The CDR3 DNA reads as TGCAGCGTTTATCCAGTGACAGATACGCAGTATTTT. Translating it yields CSVYPVTDTQYF.

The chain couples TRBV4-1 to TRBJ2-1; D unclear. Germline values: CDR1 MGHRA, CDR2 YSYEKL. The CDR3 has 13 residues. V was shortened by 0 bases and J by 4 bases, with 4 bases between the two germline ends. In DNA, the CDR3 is TGCGCCAGCAGCCAAGATGTGTACAATGAGCAGTTCTTC. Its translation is CASSQDVYNEQFF.

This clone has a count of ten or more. Here the CDR3 DNA reads TGTGCCAGCGGGGTAGGGGAAAGTTGGTACTTC. Amino acid sequence: CASGVGESWYF. The chain uses TRBV6-6 and TRBJ2-5, with a weak D call TRBD1 (5 bases). CDR3 size: 11 residues. V shed 8 bases and J shed 13 bases, with 17 bases lying between them. Germline lookup yields CDR1 MNHNY and CDR2 SVGAGI (reference sequence).

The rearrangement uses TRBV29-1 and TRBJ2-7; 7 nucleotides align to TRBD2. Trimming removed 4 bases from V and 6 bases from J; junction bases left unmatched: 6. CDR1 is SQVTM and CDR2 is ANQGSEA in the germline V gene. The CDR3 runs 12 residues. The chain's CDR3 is CSVGTSLVEQYF. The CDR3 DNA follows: TGCAGCGTTGGGACTAGTCTCGTCGAGCAGTACTTC.

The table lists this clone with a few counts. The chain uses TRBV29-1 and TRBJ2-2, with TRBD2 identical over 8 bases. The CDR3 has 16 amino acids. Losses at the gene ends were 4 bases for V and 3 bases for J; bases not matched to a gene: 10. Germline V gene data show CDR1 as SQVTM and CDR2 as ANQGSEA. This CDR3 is CSVGPGAGVYTGELFF. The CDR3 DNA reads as TGCAGCGTTGGACCCGGAGCGGGGGTTTACACCGGGGAGCTGTTTTTT.

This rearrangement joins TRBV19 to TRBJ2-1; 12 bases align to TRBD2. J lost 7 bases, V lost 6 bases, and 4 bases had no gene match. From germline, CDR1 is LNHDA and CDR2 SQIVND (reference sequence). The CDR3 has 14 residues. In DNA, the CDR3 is TGTGCCAGTAGGGGGACTAGCGGGCCGAATGAGCAGTTCTTC. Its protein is CASRGTSGPNEQFF.

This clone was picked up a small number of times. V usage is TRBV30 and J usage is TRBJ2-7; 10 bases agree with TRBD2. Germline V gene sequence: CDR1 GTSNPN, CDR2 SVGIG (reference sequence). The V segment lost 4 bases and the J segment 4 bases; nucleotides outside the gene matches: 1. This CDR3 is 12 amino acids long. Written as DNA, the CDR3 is TGTGCCTGGACTAGCGGGAGTTACGAGCAGTACTTC. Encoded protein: CAWTSGSYEQYF.

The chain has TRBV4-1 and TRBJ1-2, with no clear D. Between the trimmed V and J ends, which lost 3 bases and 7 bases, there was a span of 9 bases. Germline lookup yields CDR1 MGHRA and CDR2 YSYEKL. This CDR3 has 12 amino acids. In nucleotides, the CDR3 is TGCGCCAGCAGCCATGGGCAGGCTGGCTACACCTTC. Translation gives CASSHGQAGYTF.

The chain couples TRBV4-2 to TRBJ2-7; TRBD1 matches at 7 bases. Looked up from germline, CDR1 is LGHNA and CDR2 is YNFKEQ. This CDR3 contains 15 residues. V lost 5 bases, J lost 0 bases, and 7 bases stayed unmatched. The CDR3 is CASSTEGDSSYEQYF. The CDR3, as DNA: TGTGCCAGCAGCACTGAGGGGGACAGCTCCTACGAGCAGTACTTC.

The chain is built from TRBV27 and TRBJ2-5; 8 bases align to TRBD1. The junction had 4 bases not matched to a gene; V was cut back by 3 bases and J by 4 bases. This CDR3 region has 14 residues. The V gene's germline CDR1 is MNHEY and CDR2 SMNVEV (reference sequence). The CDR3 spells CASSLTGAGETQYF. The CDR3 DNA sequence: TGTGCCAGCAGTTTGACAGGGGCGGGAGAGACCCAGTACTTC.